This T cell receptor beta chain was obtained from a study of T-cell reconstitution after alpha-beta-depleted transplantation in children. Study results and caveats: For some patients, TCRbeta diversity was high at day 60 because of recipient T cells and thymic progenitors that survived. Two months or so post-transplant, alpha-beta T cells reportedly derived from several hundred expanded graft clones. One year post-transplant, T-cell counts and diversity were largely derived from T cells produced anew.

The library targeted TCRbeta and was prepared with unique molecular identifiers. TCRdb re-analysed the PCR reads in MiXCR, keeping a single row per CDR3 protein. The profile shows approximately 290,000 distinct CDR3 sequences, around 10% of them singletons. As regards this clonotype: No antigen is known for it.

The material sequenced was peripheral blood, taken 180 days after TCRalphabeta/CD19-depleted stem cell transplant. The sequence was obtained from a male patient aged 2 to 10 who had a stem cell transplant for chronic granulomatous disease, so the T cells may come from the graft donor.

The CDR3 protein is CASRVWGAYEQYF. The CDR3 DNA follows: TGTGCCAGCAGAGTCTGGGGGGCCTACGAGCAGTACTTC. The chain uses TRBV13 and TRBJ2-7; tentative D call: TRBD2 (6 bases). The germline gives CDR1 PRHDT, CDR2 FYEKMQ (reference sequence). This CDR3 is 13 amino acids long. Trimming pared 6 bases from V and 2 bases from J, leaving 11 bases between. The whole variable domain, remainder taken from reference TRBV13 and TRBJ2-7, is AAGVIQSPRHLIKEKRETATLKCYPIPRHDTVYWYQQGPGQDPQFLISFYEKMQSDKGSIPDRFSAQQFSDYHSELNMSSLELGDSALYFCASRVWGAYEQYFGPGTRLTVT.